These 13 T cell receptor beta chains were sequenced from one sample in a study of CD8 T cells in Susac syndrome. Random hexamers were used to reverse transcribe the RNA input (roughly 0.5 to 1 ug). TCRdb processed the immunoSEQ multiplex PCR reads anew with MiXCR; each CDR3 protein has one entry. The table has around 230,000 distinct CDR3 sequences, 90% to 96% seen once. The specimen sequenced was CD4+ T cells from PBMCs. Receptors were obtained from a human donor with Susac syndrome.

The gene calls are TRBV28 and TRBJ1-5; D is undetermined. CDR1 MDHEN and CDR2 SYDVKM come from the germline V gene. V shed 5 bases and J shed 4 bases, with 3 bases lying between them. The CDR3 loop spans 11 amino acids. The CDR3 is CASSTNQPQHF. As DNA, the CDR3 is TGTGCCAGCAGTACAAATCAGCCCCAGCATTTT.

The chain is built from TRBV28 and TRBJ2-5; D not resolved. Trimming took off 5 bases at V and 1 base at J, with 11 bases between the two ends. The CDR3 length is 14 residues. Germline loops: CDR1 MDHEN, CDR2 SYDVKM. This CDR3 is CASSGRSSQETQYF. The CDR3 region has the DNA TGTGCCAGCAGTGGGCGGAGTTCCCAAGAGACCCAGTACTTC. The whole variable domain, remainder taken from reference TRBV28 and TRBJ2-5, is DVKVTQSSRYLVKRTGEKVFLECVQDMDHENMFWYRQDPGLGLRLIYFSYDVKMKEKGDIPEGYSVSREKKERFSLILESASTNQTSMYLCASSGRSSQETQYFGPGTRLLVL.

This clonotype occurred once. V gene TRBV20-1 combines with J gene TRBJ2-3; D gene uncertain. Trimming took 1 base from V and 6 from J, leaving 14 bases between them. CDR3 length: 14 amino acids. CDR1 and CDR2 (germline): DFQATT, SNEGSKA (reference sequence). The CDR3 sequence is CSARGVLPTDTQYF. CDR3 sequence (DNA): TGCAGTGCTAGAGGGGTTCTGCCCACTGATACGCAGTATTTT.

This clonotype was seen just once. The chain joins TRBV24-1 to TRBJ2-7; weak D call: TRBD1 (5 bases). The germline V and J ends were trimmed by 7 bases and 2 bases, with 11 bases remaining between them. The CDR3 consists of 13 residues. The germline V gene has CDR1 KGHDR and CDR2 SFDVKD. CDR3 bases: TGTGCCACCAGCCCAAGGGGCACCTACGAGCAGTACTTC. Protein: CATSPRGTYEQYF.

The sample holds one count of this clonotype. J is TRBJ2-5 and V is TRBV29-1; no clear D. The CDR3 has 13 amino acids. V was cut by 5 bases and J by 4 bases, with 14 bases left in between. In germline, CDR1 is SQVTM, CDR2 ANQGSEA. The CDR3 sequence is CSVHVAVGETQYF. The CDR3 DNA follows: TGCAGCGTTCATGTTGCGGTAGGAGAGACCCAGTACTTC.

The chain recombines TRBV29-1 with TRBJ2-5, with D possibly TRBD1 on 5 matching bases. Germline V gene sequence: CDR1 SQVTM, CDR2 ANQGSEA. The CDR3 is 12 amino acids. With 8 bases removed from V and 2 bases from J, the gap between germline ends came to 12 bases. CDR3 nucleotides: TGCAGCAGTGTCGACAGACAAGAGACCCAGTACTTC. It yields the protein CSSVDRQETQYF. The full variable domain, its missing parts supplied by reference TRBV29-1 and TRBJ2-5, is SAVISQKPSRDICQRGTSLTIQCQVDSQVTMMFWYRQQPGQSLTLIATANQGSEATYESGFVIDKFPISRPNLTFSTLTVSNMSPEDSSIYLCSSVDRQETQYFGPGTRLLVL.

The V call is TRBV20-1, the J call TRBJ1-1; weak D call: TRBD1 (6 bases). The germline V gene has CDR1 DFQATT and CDR2 SNEGSKA (reference sequence). The V end lost 3 bases, the J end lost 3 bases, and 11 bases lay between the germline ends. This CDR3 is 13 amino acids long. CDR3 DNA sequence: TGCAGTGCTAGCGTTGAGGGGGACACTGAAGCTTTCTTT. Amino acids: CSASVEGDTEAFF.

V and J are TRBV5-1 and TRBJ1-5, with D maybe TRBD1 (5 bases). The CDR3 sequence is 15 residues long. Between the trimmed V and J ends, which lost 4 bases and 0 bases, there was a span of 11 bases. CDR1 SGHRS and CDR2 YFSETQ come from the germline V gene. CDR3 DNA: TGCGCCAGCAGCCCAGGGTCTTATAGCAATCAGCCCCAGCATTTT. This gives the protein CASSPGSYSNQPQHF.

V and J are TRBV18 and TRBJ2-7; tentatively, D is TRBD2 (5 bases). CDR3 length equals 12 residues. V was pared by 2 bases and J by 4 bases, with 6 bases between. Germline CDR1 reads KGHSH; CDR2 reads LQKENI. In nucleotides, the CDR3 is TGTGCCAGCTCACCAGGGGAGTACGAGCAGTACTTC. Translating it yields CASSPGEYEQYF.

The chain combines TRBV28 with TRBJ1-1; 7 bases line up with TRBD1. The germline V gene encodes CDR1 MDHEN and CDR2 SYDVKM. There are 16 residues in the CDR3. V dropped 4 bases and J dropped 4; count of bases not matched to a gene: 12. The CDR3 sequence is CASSSGQVRWSTEAFF. The DNA for the CDR3 is TGTGCCAGCAGTTCTGGACAGGTCAGGTGGAGCACTGAAGCTTTCTTT. The full variable domain, rest sourced from reference TRBV28 and TRBJ1-1, is DVKVTQSSRYLVKRTGEKVFLECVQDMDHENMFWYRQDPGLGLRLIYFSYDVKMKEKGDIPEGYSVSREKKERFSLILESASTNQTSMYLCASSSGQVRWSTEAFFGQGTRLTVV.

J is TRBJ1-1 and V is TRBV30, with D maybe TRBD1 (6 bases). The CDR3 covers 14 residues. Germline V CDR1 and CDR2: GTSNPN, SVGIG (reference sequence). The V end lost 3 bases, the J end lost 0 bases, and 11 bases lay between the germline ends. The CDR3: CAWRIGGMNTEAFF. The CDR3 DNA is TGTGCCTGGAGAATCGGGGGCATGAACACTGAAGCTTTCTTT.

The chain's CDR3 is CASSQSERGAYGYTF. For the CDR3, the DNA is TGTGCCAGCAGCCAATCGGAGCGGGGGGCCTATGGCTACACCTTC. This chain connects TRBV16 to TRBJ1-2; perhaps TRBD1 as D (6 bases). The V end lost 0 bases, the J end lost 4 bases, and 12 bases lay between the germline ends. This CDR3 is 15 amino acids long. In germline, CDR1 is KGHSY, CDR2 FQNENV.

V gene TRBV9 combines with J gene TRBJ1-2; perhaps TRBD1 as D (5 bases). V was cut by 0 bases and J by 3 bases, with 9 bases left in between. This CDR3 region has 14 residues. Germline V gene lookup returns CDR1 SGDLS and CDR2 YYNGEE. As DNA, the CDR3 is TGTGCCAGCAGCGTAGCCCGGGGGGACTATGGCTACACCTTC. This sequence encodes CASSVARGDYGYTF.